This entry lists 6 T cell receptor beta chains sequenced from one sample in a study of human T cells and chemical hapten exposure (TCRdb year 2021). Libraries were built with RACE. TCRdb names NextSeq 500 as the instrument used. In-frame beta chains were kept once TCRdb had trimmed the public reads at Q25 with fastp and called clones with MiXCR. Identical CDR3 proteins give one entry, which carries the most common genes and DNA. The table for this sample lists more than 250,000 distinct CDR3 sequences; around 9.3% of them were counted only once. In total, the top ten clones hold 2.3% of the sample. The intended sense of this specimen's time point label: pre-sensitization, week 0. The sample's treatment or condition label, decoded: therapeutic diphenylcyclopropenone sensitization with weekly scalp DPC. The sample was whole blood, taken in connection with sensitization to the hapten diphenylcyclopropenone (DPC). The receptors originated from a woman aged 40 to 50 with alopecia areata. Some clones in this sample may be carry-over from other donors' samples.

As regards this clonotype: One end of the junction fails to match germline, which may point to a read error. J is TRBJ2-3 and V is TRBV4-3; the match to TRBD2 covers 9 bases. The CDR3 loop spans 18 amino acids. The germline CDR1 and CDR2 sequences are LGHNA and YSLEER. The CDR3 region is CANSQGLGVGLASDTQYF. The CDR3 nucleotides are TGCGCCAACAGCCAAGGGTTAGGAGTAGGACTAGCGTCGGATACGCAGTATTTT.

This clonotype was picked up a small number of times. DNA of the CDR3: TGTGCCAGCAGTTTGGGGGGGTCCGTGCAGCCCCAGCATTTT. This sequence encodes CASSLGGSVQPQHF. The rearrangement joins TRBV28 to TRBJ1-5, with a tentative D call TRBD1 (5 bases). From germline, CDR1 is MDHEN and CDR2 SYDVKM. Trimming pared 3 bases from V and 7 bases from J, leaving 13 bases between. The CDR3 consists of 14 residues.

This clonotype was recorded at least ten times. This chain connects TRBV27 to TRBJ1-2; D may be TRBD1 (6 bases). The CDR3 consists of 14 residues. V shed 4 bases and J shed 3 bases, with 12 bases lying between them. Per germline, CDR1 MNHEY and CDR2 SMNVEV (reference sequence). CDR3 coding DNA: TGTGCCAGCAGTTCTCCTGGACAGTACTATGGCTACACCTTC. Residues: CASSSPGQYYGYTF.

This clonotype occurred many times. The chain has TRBV4-2 and TRBJ2-2; a possible D gene is TRBD2 (6 bases). CDR3 length: 15 residues. V lost 1 base to trimming and J lost 8 bases, with 14 bases between them. The germline CDR1 and CDR2 sequences are LGHNA and YNFKEQ. The CDR3 sequence is CASSQVGASAGELFF. Written as DNA, the CDR3 is TGTGCCAGCAGCCAAGTAGGCGCTAGCGCGGGGGAGCTGTTTTTT.

This clonotype occurred a few times. The chain recombines TRBV20-1 with TRBJ2-5, with 9 bases identical to TRBD2. The CDR3 spans 14 residues. V lost 6 bases, J lost 5 bases, and 10 bases stayed unmatched. The V gene's germline CDR1 is DFQATT and CDR2 SNEGSKA (reference sequence). CDR3 residues: CSALSGSGVETQYF. The CDR3 bases are TGCAGTGCCCTTAGCGGGAGCGGAGTGGAGACCCAGTACTTC.

This clonotype was seen at least ten times. The V gene is TRBV20-1, the J gene TRBJ2-3; D is unclear. The CDR3 totals 13 residues. Germline V lookup: CDR1 DFQATT, CDR2 SNEGSKA (reference sequence). V dropped 3 bases and J dropped 0 bases, with 7 bases sitting between them. The CDR3 reads CSASTPSTDTQYF. CDR3 bases: TGCAGTGCTAGTACCCCCAGCACAGATACGCAGTATTTT.